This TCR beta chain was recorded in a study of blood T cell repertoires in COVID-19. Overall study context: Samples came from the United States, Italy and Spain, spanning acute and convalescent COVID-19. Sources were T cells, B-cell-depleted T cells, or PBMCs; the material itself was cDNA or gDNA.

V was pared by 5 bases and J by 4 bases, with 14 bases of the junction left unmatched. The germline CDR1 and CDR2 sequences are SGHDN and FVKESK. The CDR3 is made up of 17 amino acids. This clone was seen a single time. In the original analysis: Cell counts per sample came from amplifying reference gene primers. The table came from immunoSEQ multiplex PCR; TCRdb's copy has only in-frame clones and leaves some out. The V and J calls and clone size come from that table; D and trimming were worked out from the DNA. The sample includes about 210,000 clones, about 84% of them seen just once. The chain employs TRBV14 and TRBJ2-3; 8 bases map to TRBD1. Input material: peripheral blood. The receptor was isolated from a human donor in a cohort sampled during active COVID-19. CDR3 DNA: TGTGCCAGCAGCGCTCGGGACAGGTCCTTCCGCCCAGATACGCAGTATTTT. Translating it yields CASSARDRSFRPDTQYF.